These 3 T cell receptor beta chains came from one sample sequenced in a study of blood T cell repertoires in COVID-19. Here immunoSEQ multiplex PCR was the method, and the copy in TCRdb shows in-frame clones only, minus some. Of some 140,000 clones in the sample, less than 90% were seen once. Sequenced material: PBMCs or T cells enriched from blood (not recorded which). Receptors originate from a man in his thirties or forties who had recovered from COVID-19.

This chain connects TRBV27 to TRBJ2-5; TRBD2 aligns across 11 bases. The CDR3 extends over 17 amino acids. Germline-derived CDR1 and CDR2 are MNHEY and SMNVEV (reference sequence). The trim removed 2 bases at V and 5 bases at J, leaving 10 bases unmatched. CDR3 coding DNA: TGTGCCAGCAGTTTAACGCCGGGACTAGCGGCTAGTGAGACCCAGTACTTC. This encodes CASSLTPGLAASETQYF.

The chain couples TRBV19 to TRBJ2-3; D possibly corresponds to TRBD1 (7 bases). V was clipped by 5 bases and J by 5 bases, with 20 bases between them. Germline values: CDR1 LNHDA, CDR2 SQIVND (reference sequence). The CDR3 loop spans 16 amino acids. CDR3 loop: CASSPKEGARGDTQYF. The CDR3 DNA follows: TGTGCCAGTAGTCCCAAGGAGGGGGCGCGGGGAGATACGCAGTATTTT.

J is TRBJ2-1 and V is TRBV9; TRBD2 aligns across 13 bases. The J segment lost 10 bases and the V segment lost 0 bases, leaving 7 bases of the junction unmatched. Germline CDR1 SGDLS, CDR2 YYNGEE. The CDR3 has 16 amino acids. CDR3 bases: TGTGCCAGCAGCGTAGCCACTAGCGGGAGGGCCGGGGAGCAGTTCTTC. Translation: CASSVATSGRAGEQFF.